Many counts were recorded for the clone carrying this T cell receptor beta chain. V was pared by 0 bases and J by 3 bases, with 6 bases of the junction left unmatched. This CDR3 region has 16 residues. In germline, CDR1 is MNHEY, CDR2 SVGAGI. The data originate from a study of Graves' ophthalmopathy and Graves' hyperthyroidism. Amplification targeted the TCR beta CDR3 regions, with RNA transcripts as the source material. An opening RT-PCR round employed HTBI primers and preceded a second-round multiplex PCR. Each CDR3 protein gets one entry after TCRdb re-called the multiplex PCR reads with MiXCR. The sample lists fewer than 650,000 distinct CDR3 sequences; about 20% were seen once. The PBMCs were taken from approximately 9 ml of fresh peripheral blood.

This TCR came from a woman aged 18-29 years with stable Graves' hyperthyroidism. Some clones in this sample may be carry-over from other donors' samples. Sample: peripheral blood. The gene calls are TRBV6-5 and TRBJ2-5; 8 bases line up with TRBD2. The CDR3 coding sequence is TGTGCCAGCAGTTACTCTGGCGGGGGGCCTAAAGAGACCCAGTACTTC. This translates into CASSYSGGGPKETQYF.